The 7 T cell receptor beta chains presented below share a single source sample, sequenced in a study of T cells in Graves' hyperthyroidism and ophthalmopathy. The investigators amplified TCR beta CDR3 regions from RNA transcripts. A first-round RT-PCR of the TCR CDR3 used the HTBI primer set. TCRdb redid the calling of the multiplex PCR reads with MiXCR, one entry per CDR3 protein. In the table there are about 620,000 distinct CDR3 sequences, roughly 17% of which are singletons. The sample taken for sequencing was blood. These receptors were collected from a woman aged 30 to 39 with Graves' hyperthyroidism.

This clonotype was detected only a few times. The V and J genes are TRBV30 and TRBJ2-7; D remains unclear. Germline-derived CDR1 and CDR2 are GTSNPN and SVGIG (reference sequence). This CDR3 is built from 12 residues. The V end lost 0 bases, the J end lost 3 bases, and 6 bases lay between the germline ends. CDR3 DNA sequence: TGTGCCTGGAGTGTTACCCTCTACGAGCAGTACTTC. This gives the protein CAWSVTLYEQYF.

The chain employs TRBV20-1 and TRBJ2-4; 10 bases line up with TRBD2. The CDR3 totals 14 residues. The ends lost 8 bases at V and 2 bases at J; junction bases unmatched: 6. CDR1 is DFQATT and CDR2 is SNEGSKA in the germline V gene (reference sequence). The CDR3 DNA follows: TGCAGTAGCGGGAGGGCCGCGTCCAAAAACATTCAGTACTTC. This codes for CSSGRAASKNIQYF.

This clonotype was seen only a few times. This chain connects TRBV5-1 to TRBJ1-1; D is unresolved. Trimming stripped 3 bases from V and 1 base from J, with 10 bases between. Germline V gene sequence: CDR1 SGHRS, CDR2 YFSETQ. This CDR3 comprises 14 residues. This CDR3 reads CASSSIERNTEAFF. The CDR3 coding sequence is TGCGCCAGCAGCTCAATCGAACGGAACACTGAAGCTTTCTTT. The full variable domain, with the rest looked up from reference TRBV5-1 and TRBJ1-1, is KAGVTQTPRYLIKTRGQQVTLSCSPISGHRSVSWYQQTPGQGLQFLFEYFSETQRNKGNFPGRFSGRQFSNSRSEMNVSTLELGDSALYLCASSSIERNTEAFFGQGTRLTVV.

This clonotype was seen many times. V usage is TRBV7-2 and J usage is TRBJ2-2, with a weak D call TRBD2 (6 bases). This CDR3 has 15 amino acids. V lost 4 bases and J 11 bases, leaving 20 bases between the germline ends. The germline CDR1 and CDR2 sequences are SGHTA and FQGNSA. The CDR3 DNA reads TGTGCCAGCAGCTCAGCAACGGGACTGTCCAAAGAGCTGTTTTTT. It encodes CASSSATGLSKELFF.

In DNA form, the CDR3 reads TGTGCCAGCAGCTCTGCTCTGGGGAACACCGGGGAGCTGTTTTTT. Translated: CASSSALGNTGELFF. This chain joins TRBV7-2 and TRBJ2-2; no definite D call. Germline loops: CDR1 SGHTA, CDR2 FQGNSA. The CDR3 totals 15 residues. The V gene lost 4 bases and the J gene lost 1 base, with 10 bases spanning the gap.

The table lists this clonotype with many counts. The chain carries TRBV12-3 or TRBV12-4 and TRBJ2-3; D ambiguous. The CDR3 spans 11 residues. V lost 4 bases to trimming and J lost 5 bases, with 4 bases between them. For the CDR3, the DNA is TGTGCCAGCAGTTCTGAAGATACGCAGTATTTT. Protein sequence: CASSSEDTQYF.

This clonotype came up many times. The DNA of the CDR3 is TGTGCCACCAGCAGAGACTCTACCACCACAGATACGCAGTATTTT. Translated: CATSRDSTTTDTQYF. V gene TRBV15 combines with J gene TRBJ2-3; no clear D gene. The CDR3 covers 15 residues. The germline CDR1 and CDR2 sequences are LNHNV and YYDKDF (reference sequence). V lost 0 bases to trimming and J lost 2 bases, with 9 bases between them.